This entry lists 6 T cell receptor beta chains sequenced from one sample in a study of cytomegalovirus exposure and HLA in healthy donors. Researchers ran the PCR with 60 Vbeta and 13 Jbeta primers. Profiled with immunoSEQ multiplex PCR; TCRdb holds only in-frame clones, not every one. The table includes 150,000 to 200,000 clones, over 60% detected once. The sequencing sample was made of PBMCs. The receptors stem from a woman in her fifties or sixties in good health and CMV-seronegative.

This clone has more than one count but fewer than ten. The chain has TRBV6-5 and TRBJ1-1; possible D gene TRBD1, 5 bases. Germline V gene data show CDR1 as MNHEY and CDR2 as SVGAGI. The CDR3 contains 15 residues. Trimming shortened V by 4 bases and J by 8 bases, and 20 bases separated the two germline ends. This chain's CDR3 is CASSLTGTGNVEAFF. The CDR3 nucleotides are TGTGCCAGCAGTTTAACCGGGACTGGGAATGTCGAAGCTTTCTTT.

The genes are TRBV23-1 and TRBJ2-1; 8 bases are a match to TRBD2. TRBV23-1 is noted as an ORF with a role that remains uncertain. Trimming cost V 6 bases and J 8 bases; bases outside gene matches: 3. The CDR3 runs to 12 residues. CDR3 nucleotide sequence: TGCGCCAGCAGCGGGGGGGTGGATGAGCAGTTCTTC. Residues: CASSGGVDEQFF.

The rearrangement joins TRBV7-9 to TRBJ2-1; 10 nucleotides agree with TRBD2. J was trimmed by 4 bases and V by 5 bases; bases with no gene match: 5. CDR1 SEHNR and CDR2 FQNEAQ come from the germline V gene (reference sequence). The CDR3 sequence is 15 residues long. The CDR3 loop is CASSPGLARYNEQFF. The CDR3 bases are TGTGCCAGCAGCCCGGGACTAGCGCGATACAATGAGCAGTTCTTC.

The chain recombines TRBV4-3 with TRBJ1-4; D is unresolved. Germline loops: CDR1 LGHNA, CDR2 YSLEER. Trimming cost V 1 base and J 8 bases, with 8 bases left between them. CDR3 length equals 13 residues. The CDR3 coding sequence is TGCGCCAGCAGCCAAGTCCCGGTAGAAAAACTGTTTTTT. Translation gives CASSQVPVEKLFF.

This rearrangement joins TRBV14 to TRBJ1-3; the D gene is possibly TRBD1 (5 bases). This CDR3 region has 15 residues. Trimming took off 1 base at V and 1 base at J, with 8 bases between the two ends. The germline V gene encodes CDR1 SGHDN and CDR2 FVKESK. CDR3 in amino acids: CASSQVRGSGNTIYF. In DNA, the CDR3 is TGTGCCAGCAGCCAAGTTCGGGGGTCTGGAAACACCATATATTTT.

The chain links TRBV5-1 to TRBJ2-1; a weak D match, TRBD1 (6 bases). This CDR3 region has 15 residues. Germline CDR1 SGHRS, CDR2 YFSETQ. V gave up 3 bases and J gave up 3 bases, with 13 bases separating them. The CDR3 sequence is CASSSPGQSYNEQFF. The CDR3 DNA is TGCGCCAGCAGCTCGCCTGGACAGAGCTACAATGAGCAGTTCTTC.